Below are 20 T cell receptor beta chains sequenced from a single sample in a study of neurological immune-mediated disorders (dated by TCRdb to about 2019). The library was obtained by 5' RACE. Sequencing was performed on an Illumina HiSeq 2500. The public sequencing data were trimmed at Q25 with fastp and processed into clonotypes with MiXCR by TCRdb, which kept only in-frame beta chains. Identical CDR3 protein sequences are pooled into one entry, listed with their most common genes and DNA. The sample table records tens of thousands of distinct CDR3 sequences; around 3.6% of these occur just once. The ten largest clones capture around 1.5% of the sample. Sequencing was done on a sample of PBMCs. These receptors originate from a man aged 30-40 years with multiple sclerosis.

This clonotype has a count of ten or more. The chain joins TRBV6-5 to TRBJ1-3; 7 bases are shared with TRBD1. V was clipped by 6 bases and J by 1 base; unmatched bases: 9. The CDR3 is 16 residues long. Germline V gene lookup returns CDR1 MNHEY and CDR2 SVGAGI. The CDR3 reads CASSLGRGRSGNTIYF. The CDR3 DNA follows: TGTGCCAGCAGCTTAGGGAGGGGGCGGTCTGGAAACACCATATATTTT.

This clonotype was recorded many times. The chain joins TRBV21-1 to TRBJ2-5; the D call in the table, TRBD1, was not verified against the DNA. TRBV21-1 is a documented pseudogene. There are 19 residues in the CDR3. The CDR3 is CASSKAEGKGDRKQETQYF. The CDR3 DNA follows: TGTGCCAGCAGCAAAGCCGAAGGAAAGGGAGACAGGAAACAAGAGACCCAGTACTTC.

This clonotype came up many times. CDR3 DNA sequence: TGTGCCACCAGCAGAGATGTGCGGGAAGGCTACACCTTC. Amino acids: CATSRDVREGYTF. The chain employs TRBV15 and TRBJ1-2; D is uncertain. The CDR3 spans 13 residues. In germline, CDR1 is LNHNV, CDR2 YYDKDF (reference sequence). V shed 0 bases and J shed 8 bases, with 10 bases lying between them.

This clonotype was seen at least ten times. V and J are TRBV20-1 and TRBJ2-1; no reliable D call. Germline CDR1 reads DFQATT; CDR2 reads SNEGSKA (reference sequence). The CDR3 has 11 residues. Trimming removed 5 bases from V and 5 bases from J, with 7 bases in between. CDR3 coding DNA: TGCAGTGCTCGCCAAAACAATGAGCAGTTCTTC. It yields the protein CSARQNNEQFF.

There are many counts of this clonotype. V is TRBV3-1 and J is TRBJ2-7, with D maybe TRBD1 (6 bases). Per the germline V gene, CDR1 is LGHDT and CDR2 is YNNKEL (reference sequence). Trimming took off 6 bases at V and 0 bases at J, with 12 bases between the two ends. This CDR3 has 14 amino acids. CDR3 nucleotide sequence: TGTGCCAGCAGACAGGGTCCAAGCTCCTACGAGCAGTACTTC. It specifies CASRQGPSSYEQYF.

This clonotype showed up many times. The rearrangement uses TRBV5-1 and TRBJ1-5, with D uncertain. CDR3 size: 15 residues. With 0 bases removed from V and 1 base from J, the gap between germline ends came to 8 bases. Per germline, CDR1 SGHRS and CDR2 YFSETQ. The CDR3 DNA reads TGCGCCAGCAGCTTGGAGGGTATCAGCAATCAGCCCCAGCATTTT. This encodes CASSLEGISNQPQHF.

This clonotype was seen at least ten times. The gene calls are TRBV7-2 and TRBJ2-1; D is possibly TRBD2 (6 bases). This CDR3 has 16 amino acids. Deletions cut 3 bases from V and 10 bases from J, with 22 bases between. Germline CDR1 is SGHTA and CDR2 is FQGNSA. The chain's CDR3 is CASSFTRERGIREQFF. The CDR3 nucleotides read TGTGCCAGCAGCTTCACCCGGGAACGGGGGATCAGGGAGCAGTTCTTC.

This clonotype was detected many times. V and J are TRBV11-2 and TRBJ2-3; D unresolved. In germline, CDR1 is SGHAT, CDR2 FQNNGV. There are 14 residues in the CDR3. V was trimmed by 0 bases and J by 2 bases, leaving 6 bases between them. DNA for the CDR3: TGTGCCAGCAGCTTAGACCAGGTCACAGATACGCAGTATTTT. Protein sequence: CASSLDQVTDTQYF.

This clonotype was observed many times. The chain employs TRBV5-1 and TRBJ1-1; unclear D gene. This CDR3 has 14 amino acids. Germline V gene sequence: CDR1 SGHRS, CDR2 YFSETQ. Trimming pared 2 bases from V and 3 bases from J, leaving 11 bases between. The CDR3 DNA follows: TGCGCCAGCAGCTTCGGACTTGCAGACACTGAAGCTTTCTTT. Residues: CASSFGLADTEAFF.

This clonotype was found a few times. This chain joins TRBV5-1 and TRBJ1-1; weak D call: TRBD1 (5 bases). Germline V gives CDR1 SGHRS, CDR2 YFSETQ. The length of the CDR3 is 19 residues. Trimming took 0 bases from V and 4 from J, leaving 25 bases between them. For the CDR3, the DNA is TGCGCCAGCAGCTTGGAGTTCGCGGGGGTTAGGAGTGTGGGCACTGAAGCTTTCTTT. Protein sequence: CASSLEFAGVRSVGTEAFF.

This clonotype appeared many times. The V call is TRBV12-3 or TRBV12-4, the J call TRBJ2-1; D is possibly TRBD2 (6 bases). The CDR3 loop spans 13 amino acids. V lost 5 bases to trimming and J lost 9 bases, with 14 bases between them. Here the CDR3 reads CASSPISGTEQFF. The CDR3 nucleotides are TGTGCCAGCAGTCCGATTAGCGGAACTGAGCAGTTCTTC.

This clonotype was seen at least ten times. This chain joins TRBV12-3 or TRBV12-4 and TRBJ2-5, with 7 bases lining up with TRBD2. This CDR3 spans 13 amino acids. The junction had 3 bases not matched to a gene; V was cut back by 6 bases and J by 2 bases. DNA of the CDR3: TGTGCCAGCAGGAGGGAGGGGCAAGAGACCCAGTACTTC. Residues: CASRREGQETQYF.

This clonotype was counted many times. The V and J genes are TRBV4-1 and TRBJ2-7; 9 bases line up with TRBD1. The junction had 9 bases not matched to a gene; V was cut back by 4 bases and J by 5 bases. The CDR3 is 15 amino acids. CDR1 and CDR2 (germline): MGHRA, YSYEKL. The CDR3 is CASSPGDRDADEQYF. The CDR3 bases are TGCGCCAGCAGCCCCGGGGACAGGGATGCAGACGAGCAGTACTTC.

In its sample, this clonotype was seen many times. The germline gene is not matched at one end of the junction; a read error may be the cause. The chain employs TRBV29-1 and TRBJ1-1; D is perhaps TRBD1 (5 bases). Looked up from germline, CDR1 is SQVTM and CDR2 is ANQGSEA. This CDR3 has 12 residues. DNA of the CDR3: TGCAGCGCTGAATGGGGCGGCGCTGAAGCTTTCTTT. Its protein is CSAEWGGAEAFF.

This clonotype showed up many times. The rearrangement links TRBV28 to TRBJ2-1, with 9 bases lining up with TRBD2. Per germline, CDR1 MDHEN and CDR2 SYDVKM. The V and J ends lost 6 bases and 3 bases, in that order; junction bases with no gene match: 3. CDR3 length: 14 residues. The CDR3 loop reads CASRSSGDYNEQFF. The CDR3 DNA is TGTGCCAGCAGGTCTAGCGGGGACTACAATGAGCAGTTCTTC.

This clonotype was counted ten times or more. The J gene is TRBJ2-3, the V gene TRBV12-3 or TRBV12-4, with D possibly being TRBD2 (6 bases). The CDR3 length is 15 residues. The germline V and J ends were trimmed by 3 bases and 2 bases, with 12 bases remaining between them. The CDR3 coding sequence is TGTGCCAGCAGTTTTTCCGGAGGGTCCACAGATACGCAGTATTTT. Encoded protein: CASSFSGGSTDTQYF.

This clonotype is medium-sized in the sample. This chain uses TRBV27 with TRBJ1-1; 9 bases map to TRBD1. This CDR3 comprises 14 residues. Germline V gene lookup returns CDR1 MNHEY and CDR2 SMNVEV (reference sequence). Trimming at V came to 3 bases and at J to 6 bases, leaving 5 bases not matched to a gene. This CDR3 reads CASSFLGQGSEAFF. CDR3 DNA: TGTGCCAGCAGTTTTCTGGGACAGGGATCTGAAGCTTTCTTT.

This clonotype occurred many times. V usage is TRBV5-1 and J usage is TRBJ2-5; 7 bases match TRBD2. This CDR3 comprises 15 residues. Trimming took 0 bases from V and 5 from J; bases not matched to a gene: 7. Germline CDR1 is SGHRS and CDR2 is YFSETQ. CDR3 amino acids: CASSLVAGEFETQYF. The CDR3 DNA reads TGCGCCAGCAGCTTGGTTGCGGGAGAGTTTGAGACCCAGTACTTC. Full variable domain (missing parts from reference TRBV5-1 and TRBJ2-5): KAGVTQTPRYLIKTRGQQVTLSCSPISGHRSVSWYQQTPGQGLQFLFEYFSETQRNKGNFPGRFSGRQFSNSRSEMNVSTLELGDSALYLCASSLVAGEFETQYFGPGTRLLVL.

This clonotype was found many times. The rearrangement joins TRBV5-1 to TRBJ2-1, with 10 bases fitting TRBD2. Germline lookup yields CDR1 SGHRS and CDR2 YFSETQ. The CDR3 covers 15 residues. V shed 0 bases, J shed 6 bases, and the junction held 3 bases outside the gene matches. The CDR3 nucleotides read TGCGCCAGCAGCTTGGTCCGGACTAGCGGCAATGAGCAGTTCTTC. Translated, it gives CASSLVRTSGNEQFF.

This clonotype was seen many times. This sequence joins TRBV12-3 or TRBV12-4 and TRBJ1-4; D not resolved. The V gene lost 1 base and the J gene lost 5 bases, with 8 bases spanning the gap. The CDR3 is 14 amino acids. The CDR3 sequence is CASSLGLQNEKLFF. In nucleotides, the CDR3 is TGTGCCAGCAGTTTAGGCTTACAGAATGAAAAACTGTTTTTT.